The entry below describes one T cell receptor (beta chain). Its antigen remains unidentified. Base qualities were left out, and no much larger clone turns up one base away. This entry belongs to a study of cytomegalovirus exposure and HLA in healthy donors listed by TCRdb under 2017. Regarding the study in general: An earlier analysis of around 600 of the donors reported about 250 Gb of sequence data and 100 million to 140 million unique TCR beta sequences from approximately 180 million T cells. Typing coverage differed by locus: A, B, C, DRB1 and DQB1 were typed in roughly 620-630 donors, DQA1 in approximately 520, DPA1 in some 610, and DPB1 in 400 to 480. The study aimed to test whether signatures of past pathogen exposure could be identified by cataloging public T cell receptors. In a later analysis, previously published TCR beta repertoires from 666 donors were re-analyzed and high-resolution HLA genotyping was added so that TCR occurrence patterns could be studied. Among about 400 genotyped donors of the cohort, an average of approximately 220,000 unique TCR beta nucleotide sequences was sequenced per donor, of which 15% to 20% were non-productive. A separate validation cohort of some 130 different subjects was used in addition to the roughly 720-subject first cohort. Using immunosequencing, the study profiled T cell repertoires from fewer than 850 subjects and related those repertoires to cytomegalovirus serostatus. Roughly 300 gigabases of sequencing data and approximately 85 million unique TCR sequences were included in an early release covering about 620 HLA-typed donors. HLA typing included class I and class II loci at four-digit resolution. An earlier analysis of some 600 of the donors applied high-throughput TCR beta sequencing to assess whether each TCR beta V gene segment acted as functional or pseudogenic. To predict cytomegalovirus infection status, the study brought together high-throughput TCR immunosequencing, statistical association of individual TCRs with disease status, and machine learning. In a later genetic analysis, genome-wide SNP genotypes for about three fifths of the roughly 670 donors were used, and that subset was treated as a discovery cohort. In the later analysis, no new phenotypic data were used to find candidate immune exposures; instead, reliance was placed on TCR beta sequences and their occurrence across donors. A handful of DR-DQ haplotypes were treated as single units for association and clustering because of strong linkage in the cohort. Alongside the repertoire data, information on donor age, sex, ethnicity and CMV serostatus was compiled. Every discovery cohort repertoire had been produced on one sequencing platform. Among the roughly 400 genotyped donors, more than 70% belonged to the genetic ancestry cluster associated with self-reported Caucasian donors. Findings and caveats that apply to the study as a whole: A cluster of highly shared sequence variants was judged likely to represent a technical artifact of the sequencing pipeline. While some public TCRs were present in many individuals, most TCR sequences turned up only very rarely across donors. Several of the top co-occurrence clusters appeared to be linked to parvovirus B19, influenza, CMV and Epstein-Barr virus, according to a later analysis. A later genetic analysis associated a missense DCLRE1C variant with V-gene and J-gene trimming of TCR beta chains, and an independent cohort replicated the association. When HLA alleles, especially DR and DQ, strongly co-occurred, attributing TCR associations to individual alleles was difficult. A few of the identified cytomegalovirus-associated TCR beta chains were confirmed in vitro to be specific for cytomegalovirus antigens. A later analysis found that HLA-associated TCR beta chains were more clonally expanded and had lower generation probabilities than equally common non-associated chains. Broadly in line with IMGT annotations, most TCR beta V segments showed up in productive rearrangements about 87% or about 30% of the time in an earlier analysis of 450 to 750 of the donors. Because HLA typing was unavailable for some donors at each locus, only the typed subset was used in association tests. The authors suggested that the approach could potentially be generalized to other disease states and immunological phenotypes. A further reported finding was that TCR beta sequences accurately predicted the HLA-A and HLA-B alleles for most subjects in the first cohort. A later analysis associated about 18,000 TCR beta sequences with specific HLA alleles at a false discovery rate of 0.05. Linkage disequilibrium might explain the correlated functional status among segregating V segments, but an unknown experimental factor could not be excluded. A later genetic analysis reported fewer N-insertions in productive TCRs among donors in an Asian-associated ancestry cluster than the roughly 690-donor mean. The earlier analysis of 450 to 700 of the donors excluded some 15 rarely observed V segments, including chromosome 9 orphons, because counts were too low. A later analysis found that most CMV-associated TCR beta chains appeared HLA-restricted, with HLA associations seemingly driven largely by CMV exposure. The presence/absence analyses assumed that sequencing depth was roughly uniform across donors, and that assumption may not be true. In a later analysis, the rate of TCR association differed among HLA loci, with DRB1 alleles having the most associated TCRs and HLA-C alleles having the fewest. Only TCR beta chains were sequenced in this cohort, and the absence of alpha or paired-chain data limited detectable features. For the cohort, immune exposure information was limited to CMV serostatus. A total of 150 to 200 TCR beta chains were listed by the study as associated with cytomegalovirus. In both the original and validation cohorts, the classifier was reported to diagnose cytomegalovirus status with high specificity and sensitivity.

The cohort consisted of 600 or so healthy bone marrow donors. At the time of sampling, every cohort member was nominally healthy, though immune exposures that went unrecorded were likely present. The donor was CMV seronegative and was included in the group of a few hundred seronegative cohort members. A peripheral blood sample was provided by each donor, and peripheral blood mononuclear cells were used for TCR beta sequencing. Genomic DNA was extracted from the blood cell samples with the Qiagen DNeasy Blood Extraction Kit. Libraries came from the immunoSEQ multiplex PCR assay. A mixture of 60 forward primers for TCR Vbeta segments and 13 reverse primers for TCR Jbeta segments was used in the multiplex PCR. The CDR3 region of rearranged TCR beta genes was amplified from genomic DNA by a multiplex PCR assay. Amplified TCR beta libraries were sequenced as 87-base-pair reads on the Illumina HiSeq System. In the paper's pipeline: Across the 640 or so repertoires, a later analysis counted some 81 million unique TCR beta chains, some 11 million of which were shared by at least two donors. Raw reads were error-corrected and collapsed into unique sequences by a nearest-neighbor algorithm in which closely related sequences were merged to remove PCR and sequencing errors. To assign V, D and J gene segments, CDR3 sequences were aligned to IMGT reference sequences. For a sequence to be retained, a match of at least six nucleotides was required to both a V gene segment and a J gene segment. Rearrangements were called productive when the CDR3 lacked stop codons and stayed in frame with V and J; all others were non-productive. CDR3 was defined by IMGT convention, running from the second conserved V-encoded cysteine to the conserved J-encoded phenylalanine. The earlier analysis of 587 of the donors excluded sequences that lacked an unambiguous match to a single V gene segment. In an earlier analysis of approximately 590 of the donors, a V segment was called functional when productive rearrangements were above 56.7%, and segregating when the standard deviation between donors exceeded 5%. A statistical classification framework was built to diagnose cytomegalovirus status from the catalog of TCR beta chain sequences. In a later analysis, V and J genes were assigned by comparing TCR nucleotide sequences against IMGT/GENE-DB human TR gene sequences. In a later analysis, CDR3 sequences and most-parsimonious VDJ recombination scenarios were assigned using the TCRdist pipeline. A later analysis defined each TCR beta chain by its CDR3 amino acid sequence plus V-gene family, and excluded reads lacking a unique V-gene family. A later analysis removed 550 to 650 highly shared, low-generation-probability nucleotide sequences to deal with suspected cross-contamination and a sequencing artifact. In a later analysis, a clonal expansion index for each public chain was calculated from normalized within-repertoire ranks of inferred template counts. In a later analysis, generation probabilities were computed using a VDJ recombination model fitted to out-of-frame rearrangements, and the results were checked against IGoR. Hypergeometric tests were used in a later analysis to score TCR-TCR, TCR-HLA and TCR-CMV co-occurrence, with a repertoire-size bias correction applied to the TCR pairs. False discovery rates were estimated in a later analysis by permuting HLA or CMV assignments 20 times. In a later analysis, co-occurring TCRs were grouped using DBSCAN, with TCRdist sequence similarity added in when clustering inside HLA-allele-positive subsets. For co-occurrence clustering, repertoires with fewer than 30,000 or more than 120,000 public chains were excluded, along with roughly 5 repertoires with anomalous nucleotide sharing. TCRdb carries this immuneACCESS record with in-frame sequences only. Its versions omit some clonotypes, under half of them owing to an unresolved V gene in the studies checked, with the rest unexplained. V, J and clone size reflect that table, while D and trimming were determined from the DNA. In all, the sample holds some 140,000 clones, and 65% to 80% of those were seen once. The biggest ten clones account for approximately 1.5% of the sample.

The sequence derives from a woman aged 18-29 years in good health and CMV-seronegative. The source material was PBMCs.

The nucleotides are TGTGCCAGCAGCTTACCCCTAGCGGGAGCGGGCCAGTTCTTC. Its protein is CASSLPLAGAGQFF. The chain is made from TRBV7-9 and TRBJ2-1; TRBD2 matches 10 bases in the middle. Unmatched junction bases come to 8, with V trimmed by 2 bases and J by 13 bases. The CDR3 covers 14 residues, taking in both the cysteine and the phenylalanine. Only the CDR3 part of the read is kept: 42 bases, read in frame from the first base. CDR1 and CDR2, per the germline V gene (reference sequence), are SEHNR and FQNEAQ.